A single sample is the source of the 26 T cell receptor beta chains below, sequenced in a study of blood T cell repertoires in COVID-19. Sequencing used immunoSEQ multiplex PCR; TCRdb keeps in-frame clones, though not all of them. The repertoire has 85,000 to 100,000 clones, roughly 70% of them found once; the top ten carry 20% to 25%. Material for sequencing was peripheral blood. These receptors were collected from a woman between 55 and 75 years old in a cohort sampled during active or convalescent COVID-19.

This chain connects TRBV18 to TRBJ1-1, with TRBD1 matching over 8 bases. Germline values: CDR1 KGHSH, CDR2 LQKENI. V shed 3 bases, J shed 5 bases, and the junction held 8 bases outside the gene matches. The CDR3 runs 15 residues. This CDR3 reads CASSPITGGETEAFF. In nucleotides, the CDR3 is TGTGCCAGCTCACCTATCACAGGGGGAGAGACTGAAGCTTTCTTT.

CDR3 protein: CASSVVSSGGAVFF. DNA for the CDR3: TGTGCCAGCAGCGTAGTATCTAGCGGGGGGGCCGTTTTCTTC. The chain has TRBV9 and TRBJ2-1; 12 positions agree with TRBD2. The V gene's germline CDR1 is SGDLS and CDR2 YYNGEE. The CDR3 spans 14 residues. The V segment lost 0 bases and the J segment 16 bases; nucleotides outside the gene matches: 8.

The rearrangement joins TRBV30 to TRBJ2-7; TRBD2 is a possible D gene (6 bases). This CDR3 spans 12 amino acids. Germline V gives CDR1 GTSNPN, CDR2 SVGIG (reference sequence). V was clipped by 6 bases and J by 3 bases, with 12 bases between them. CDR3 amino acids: CACTGSFYEQYF. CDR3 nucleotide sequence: TGTGCCTGCACCGGGAGCTTCTACGAGCAGTACTTC.

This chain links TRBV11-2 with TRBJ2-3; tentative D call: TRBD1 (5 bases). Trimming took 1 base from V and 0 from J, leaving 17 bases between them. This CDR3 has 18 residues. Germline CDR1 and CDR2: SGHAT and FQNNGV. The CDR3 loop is CASSLGMAGHHSTDTQYF. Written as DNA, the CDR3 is TGTGCCAGCAGCTTAGGGATGGCAGGGCACCACAGCACAGATACGCAGTATTTT. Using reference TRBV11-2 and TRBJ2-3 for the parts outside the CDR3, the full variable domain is EAGVAQSPRYKIIEKRQSVAFWCNPISGHATLYWYQQILGQGPKLLIQFQNNGVVDDSQLPKDRFSAERLKGVDSTLKIQPAKLEDSAVYLCASSLGMAGHHSTDTQYFGPGTRLTVL.

The CDR3 is CASSLDGMQETQYF. The CDR3 DNA sequence: TGTGCCAGCAGCCTCGACGGGATGCAAGAGACCCAGTACTTC. The gene calls are TRBV5-6 and TRBJ2-5; perhaps TRBD2 as D (5 bases). The CDR3 has 14 amino acids. V was shortened by 4 bases and J by 2 bases, with 12 bases between the two germline ends. Germline V gene sequence: CDR1 SGHDT, CDR2 YYEEEE.

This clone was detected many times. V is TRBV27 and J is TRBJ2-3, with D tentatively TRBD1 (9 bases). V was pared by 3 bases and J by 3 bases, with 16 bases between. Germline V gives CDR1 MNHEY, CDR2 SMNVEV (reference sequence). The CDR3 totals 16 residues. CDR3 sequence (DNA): TGTGCCAGCAGTTTGGACAGGGGCGGGAGGACAGATACGCAGTATTTT. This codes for CASSLDRGGRTDTQYF.

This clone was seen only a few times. The CDR3 nucleotides are TGTGCCAGCAGCTCGGGGCGGGGTCAGCCCCAGCATTTT. Residues: CASSSGRGQPQHF. This chain joins TRBV7-2 and TRBJ1-5, with a tentative D call TRBD1 (5 bases). Trimming removed 4 bases from V and 6 bases from J, with 10 bases in between. This CDR3 is built from 13 residues. CDR1 SGHTA and CDR2 FQGNSA come from the germline V gene.

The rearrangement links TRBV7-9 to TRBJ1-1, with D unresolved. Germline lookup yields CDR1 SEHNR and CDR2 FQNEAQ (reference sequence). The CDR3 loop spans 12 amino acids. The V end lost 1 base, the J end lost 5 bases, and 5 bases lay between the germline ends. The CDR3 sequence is CASSLGITEAFF. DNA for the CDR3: TGTGCCAGCAGCTTAGGTATAACTGAAGCTTTCTTT.

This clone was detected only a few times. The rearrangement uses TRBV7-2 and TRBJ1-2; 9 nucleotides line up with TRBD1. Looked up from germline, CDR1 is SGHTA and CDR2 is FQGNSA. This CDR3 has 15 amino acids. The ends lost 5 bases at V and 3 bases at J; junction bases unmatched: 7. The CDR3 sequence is CASSDPDRGYYGYTF. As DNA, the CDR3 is TGTGCCAGCAGCGACCCCGACAGGGGGTACTATGGCTACACCTTC. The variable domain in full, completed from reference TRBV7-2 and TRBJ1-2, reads GAGVSQSPSNKVTEKGKDVELRCDPISGHTALYWYRQSLGQGLEFLIYFQGNSAPDKSGLPSDRFSAERTGGSVSTLTIQRTQQEDSAVYLCASSDPDRGYYGYTFGSGTRLTVV.

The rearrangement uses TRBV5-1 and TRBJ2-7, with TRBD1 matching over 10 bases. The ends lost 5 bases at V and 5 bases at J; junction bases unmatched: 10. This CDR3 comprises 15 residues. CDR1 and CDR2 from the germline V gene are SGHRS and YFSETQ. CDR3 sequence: CASREYGTGADEQYF. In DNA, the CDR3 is TGCGCCAGCAGGGAGTACGGGACAGGGGCCGACGAGCAGTACTTC. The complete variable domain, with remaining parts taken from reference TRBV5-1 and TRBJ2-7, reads KAGVTQTPRYLIKTRGQQVTLSCSPISGHRSVSWYQQTPGQGLQFLFEYFSETQRNKGNFPGRFSGRQFSNSRSEMNVSTLELGDSALYLCASREYGTGADEQYFGPGTRLTVT.

In nucleotides, the CDR3 is TGTGCCAGCAGTTACTCTACGGGGGATAGCAATCAGCCCCAGCATTTT. This translates into CASSYSTGDSNQPQHF. The chain has TRBV6-2 or TRBV6-3 and TRBJ1-5; D is perhaps TRBD1 (5 bases). V dropped 0 bases and J dropped 0 bases, with 9 bases sitting between them. The CDR3 has 16 residues. The V gene's germline CDR1 is MNHEY and CDR2 SVGEGT.

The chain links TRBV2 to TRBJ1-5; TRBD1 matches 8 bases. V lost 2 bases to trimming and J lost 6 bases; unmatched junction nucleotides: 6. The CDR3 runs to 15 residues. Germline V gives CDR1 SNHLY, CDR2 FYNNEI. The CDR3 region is CASSENRGGVQPQHF. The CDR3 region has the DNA TGTGCCAGCAGTGAAAACAGGGGGGGAGTTCAGCCCCAGCATTTT.

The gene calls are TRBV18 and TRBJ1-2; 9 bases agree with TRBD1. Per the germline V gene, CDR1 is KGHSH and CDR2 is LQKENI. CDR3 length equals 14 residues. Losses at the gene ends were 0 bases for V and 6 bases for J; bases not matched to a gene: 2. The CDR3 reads CASSPPGTGNGYTF. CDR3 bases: TGTGCCAGCTCACCACCTGGGACAGGGAATGGCTACACCTTC. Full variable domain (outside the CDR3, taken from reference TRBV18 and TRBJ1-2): NAGVMQNPRHLVRRRGQEARLRCSPMKGHSHVYWYRQLPEEGLKFMVYLQKENIIDESGMPKERFSAEFPKEGPSILRIQQVVRGDSAAYFCASSPPGTGNGYTFGSGTRLTVV.

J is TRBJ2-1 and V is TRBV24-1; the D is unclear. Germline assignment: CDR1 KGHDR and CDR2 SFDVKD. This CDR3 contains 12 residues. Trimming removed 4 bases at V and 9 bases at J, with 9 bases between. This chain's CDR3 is CATSDLSGEQFF. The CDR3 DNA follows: TGTGCCACCAGTGACCTTAGTGGTGAGCAGTTCTTC.

CDR3 sequence (DNA): TGTGCCAGCAGTTCCCCGGGACACCAAAACATTCAGTACTTC. Protein sequence: CASSSPGHQNIQYF. The rearrangement links TRBV6-5 to TRBJ2-4; tentatively, D is TRBD1 (6 bases). The CDR3 is 14 residues long. Trimming took 4 bases from V and 5 from J, leaving 12 bases between them. Germline CDR1 reads MNHEY; CDR2 reads SVGAGI.

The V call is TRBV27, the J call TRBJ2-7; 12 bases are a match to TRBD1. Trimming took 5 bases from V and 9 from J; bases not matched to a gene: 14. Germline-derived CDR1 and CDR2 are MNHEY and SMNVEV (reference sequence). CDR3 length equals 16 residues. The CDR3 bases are TGTGCCAGCAGTAAAATCGGGACAGGGGGCCCGGTCGGGCAGTACTTC. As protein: CASSKIGTGGPVGQYF.

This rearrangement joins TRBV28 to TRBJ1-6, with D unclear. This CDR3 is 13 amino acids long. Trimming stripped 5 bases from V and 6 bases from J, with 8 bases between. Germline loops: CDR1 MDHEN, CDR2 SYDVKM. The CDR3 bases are TGTGCCAGCAGTCCCTCGGGTAATTCACCCCTCCACTTT. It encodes CASSPSGNSPLHF.

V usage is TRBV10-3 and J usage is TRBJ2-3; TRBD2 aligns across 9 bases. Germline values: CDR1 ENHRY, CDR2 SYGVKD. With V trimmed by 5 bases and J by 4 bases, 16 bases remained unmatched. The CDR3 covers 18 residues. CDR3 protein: CAISLTGRGGTSPDTQYF. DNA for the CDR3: TGTGCCATCAGTCTTACTGGGCGGGGGGGTACTTCCCCAGATACGCAGTATTTT.

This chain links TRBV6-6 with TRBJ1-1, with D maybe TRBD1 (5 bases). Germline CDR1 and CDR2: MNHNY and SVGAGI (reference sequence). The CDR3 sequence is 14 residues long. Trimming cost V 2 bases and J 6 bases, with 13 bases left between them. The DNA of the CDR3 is TGTGCCAGCAGTTACGGGCTGGGAGGGGCTGAAGCTTTCTTT. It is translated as CASSYGLGGAEAFF.

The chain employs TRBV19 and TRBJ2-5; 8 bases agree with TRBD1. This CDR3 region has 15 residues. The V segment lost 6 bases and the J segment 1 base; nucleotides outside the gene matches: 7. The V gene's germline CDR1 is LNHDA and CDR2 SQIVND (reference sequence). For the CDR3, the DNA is TGTGCCAGTAGGAACTTGGACAGGGTCCAAGAGACCCAGTACTTC. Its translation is CASRNLDRVQETQYF.

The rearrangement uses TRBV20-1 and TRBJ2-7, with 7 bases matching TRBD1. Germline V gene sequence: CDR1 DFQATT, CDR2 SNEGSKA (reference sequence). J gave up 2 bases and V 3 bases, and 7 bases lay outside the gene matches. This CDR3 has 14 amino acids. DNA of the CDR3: TGCAGTGCTAGTAGACAGGGTGGGACCTACGAGCAGTACTTC. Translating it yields CSASRQGGTYEQYF.

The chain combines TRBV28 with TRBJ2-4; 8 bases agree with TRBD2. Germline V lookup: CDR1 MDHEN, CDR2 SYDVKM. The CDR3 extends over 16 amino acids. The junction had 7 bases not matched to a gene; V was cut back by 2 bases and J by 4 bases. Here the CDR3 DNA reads TGTGCCAGCAGTTTAGGGGGAGCTAGCGGGAAAAACATTCAGTACTTC. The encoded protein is CASSLGGASGKNIQYF.

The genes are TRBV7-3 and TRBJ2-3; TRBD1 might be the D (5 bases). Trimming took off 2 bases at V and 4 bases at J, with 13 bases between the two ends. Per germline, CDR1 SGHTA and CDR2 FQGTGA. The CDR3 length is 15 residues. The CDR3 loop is CASSLGATPPDTQYF. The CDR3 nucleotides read TGTGCCAGCAGCTTAGGGGCGACACCCCCAGATACGCAGTATTTT.

The CDR3 protein is CASSLGLGAHVETQYF. The CDR3 nucleotides read TGCGCCAGCAGCTTGGGTCTGGGGGCGCATGTAGAGACCCAGTACTTC. The rearrangement joins TRBV5-1 to TRBJ2-5; D may be TRBD1 (6 bases). Germline loops: CDR1 SGHRS, CDR2 YFSETQ. There are 16 residues in the CDR3. V was cut by 0 bases and J by 4 bases, with 16 bases left in between. Based on the CDR3 plus reference TRBV5-1 and TRBJ2-5, the full variable domain is KAGVTQTPRYLIKTRGQQVTLSCSPISGHRSVSWYQQTPGQGLQFLFEYFSETQRNKGNFPGRFSGRQFSNSRSEMNVSTLELGDSALYLCASSLGLGAHVETQYFGPGTRLLVL.

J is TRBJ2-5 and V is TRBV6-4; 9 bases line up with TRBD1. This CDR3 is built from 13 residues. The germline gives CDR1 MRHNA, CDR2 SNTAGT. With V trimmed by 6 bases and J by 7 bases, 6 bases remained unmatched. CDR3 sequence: CASSPDRGGTQYF. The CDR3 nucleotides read TGTGCCAGCAGCCCCGACAGGGGGGGGACCCAGTACTTC.

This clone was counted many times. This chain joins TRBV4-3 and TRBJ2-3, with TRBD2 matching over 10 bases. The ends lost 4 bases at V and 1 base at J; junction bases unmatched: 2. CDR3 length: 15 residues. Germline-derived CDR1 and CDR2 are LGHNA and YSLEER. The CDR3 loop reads CASSLGTSGTDTQYF. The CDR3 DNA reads TGCGCCAGCAGCCTAGGGACTAGCGGCACAGATACGCAGTATTTT.